The next 2 T cell receptor beta chains were all read from a single sample in a study of blood T cell repertoires in COVID-19. The data were produced by immunoSEQ multiplex PCR, yet TCRdb's version contains in-frame clones alone and is incomplete. The sample holds 250,000 or so clones, 85% to 90% seen once. The specimen sequenced was PBMCs or T cells enriched from blood (not recorded which). The receptors originated from a man aged 40-55 years who had recovered from COVID-19.

The chain combines TRBV5-1 with TRBJ2-1; 11 bases fit TRBD2. This CDR3 contains 16 residues. The junction had 8 bases not matched to a gene; V was cut back by 4 bases and J by 5 bases. The germline CDR1 and CDR2 sequences are SGHRS and YFSETQ. The CDR3 nucleotides read TGCGCCAGCAGCATGGGACTAGCGGTTTACAACAATGAGCAGTTCTTC. Amino acid sequence: CASSMGLAVYNNEQFF.

The chain carries TRBV9 and TRBJ1-3, with a possible D match to TRBD1 (6 bases). Germline CDR1 SGDLS, CDR2 YYNGEE. Trimming took off 3 bases at V and 0 bases at J, with 13 bases between the two ends. The CDR3 loop spans 16 amino acids. The CDR3 DNA reads as TGTGCCAGCAGCGCCGGGGGGGCTTCCTCTGGAAACACCATATATTTT. Protein: CASSAGGASSGNTIYF.